This T cell receptor beta chain comes out of a study of control samples from healthy donors and cancer patients. Clones were sequenced by immunoSEQ multiplex PCR, and TCRdb holds only the in-frame ones, with some missing. The sample shows 150,000 to 200,000 clones, 91% of them seen only once. V lost 4 bases, J lost 0 bases, and 9 bases lay in between. CDR1 and CDR2 (germline): MNHEY, SMNVEV (reference sequence). This CDR3 is 15 amino acids long. The receptor was isolated from a young woman in good health. The chain is built from TRBV27 and TRBJ1-4, with D possibly matching TRBD1 (6 bases). The sample comprised blood. CDR3 sequence (DNA): TGTGCCAGCAGTTGGGACACCTCAACTAATGAAAAACTGTTTTTT. Its protein product is CASSWDTSTNEKLFF.